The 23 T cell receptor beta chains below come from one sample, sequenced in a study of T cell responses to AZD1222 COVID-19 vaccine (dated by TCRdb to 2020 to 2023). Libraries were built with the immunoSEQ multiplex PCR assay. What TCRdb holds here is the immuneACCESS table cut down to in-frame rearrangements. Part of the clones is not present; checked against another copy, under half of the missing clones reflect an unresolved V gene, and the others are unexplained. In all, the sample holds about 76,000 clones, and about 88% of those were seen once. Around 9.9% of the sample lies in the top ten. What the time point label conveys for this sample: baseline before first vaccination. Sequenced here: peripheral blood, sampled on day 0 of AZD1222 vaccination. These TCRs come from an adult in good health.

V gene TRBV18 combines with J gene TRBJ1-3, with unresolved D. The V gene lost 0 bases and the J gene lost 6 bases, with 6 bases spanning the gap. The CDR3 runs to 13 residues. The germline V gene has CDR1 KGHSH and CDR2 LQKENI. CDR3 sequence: CASSPPGVNTIYF. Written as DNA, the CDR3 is TGTGCCAGCTCACCACCGGGTGTAAACACCATATATTTT.

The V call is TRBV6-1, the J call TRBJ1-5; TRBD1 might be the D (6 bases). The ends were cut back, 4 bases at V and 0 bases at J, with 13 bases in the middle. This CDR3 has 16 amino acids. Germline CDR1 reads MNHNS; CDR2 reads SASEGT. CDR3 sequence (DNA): TGTGCCAGCAGTGCGGACAGTCGGTATAGCAATCAGCCCCAGCATTTT. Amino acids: CASSADSRYSNQPQHF.

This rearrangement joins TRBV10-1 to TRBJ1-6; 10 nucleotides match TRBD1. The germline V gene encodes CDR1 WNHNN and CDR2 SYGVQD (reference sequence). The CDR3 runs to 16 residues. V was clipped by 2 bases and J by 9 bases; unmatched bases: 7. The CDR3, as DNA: TGCGCCAGCAGTGAGCTTACCGGGACAGGGGCTTCACCCCTCCACTTT. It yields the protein CASSELTGTGASPLHF.

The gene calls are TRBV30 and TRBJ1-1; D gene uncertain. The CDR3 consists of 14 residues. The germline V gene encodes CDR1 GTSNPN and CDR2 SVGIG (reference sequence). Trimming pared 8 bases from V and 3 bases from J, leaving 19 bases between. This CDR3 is CARPDFGLDTEAFF. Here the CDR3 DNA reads TGTGCCCGGCCCGATTTTGGGCTCGACACTGAAGCTTTCTTT.

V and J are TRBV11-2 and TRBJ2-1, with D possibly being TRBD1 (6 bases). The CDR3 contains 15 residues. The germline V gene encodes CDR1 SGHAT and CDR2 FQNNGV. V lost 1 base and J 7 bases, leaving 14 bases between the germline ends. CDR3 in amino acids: CASSLGGRLRNEQFF. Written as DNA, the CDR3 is TGTGCCAGCAGCTTAGGGGGGCGGTTAAGGAATGAGCAGTTCTTC.

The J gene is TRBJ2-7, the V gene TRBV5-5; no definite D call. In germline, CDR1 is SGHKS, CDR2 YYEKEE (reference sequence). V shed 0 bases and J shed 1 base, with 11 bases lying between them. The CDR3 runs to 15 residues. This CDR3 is CASSLGWTESYEQYV. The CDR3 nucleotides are TGTGCCAGCAGCTTGGGGTGGACCGAATCCTACGAGCAGTACGTC.

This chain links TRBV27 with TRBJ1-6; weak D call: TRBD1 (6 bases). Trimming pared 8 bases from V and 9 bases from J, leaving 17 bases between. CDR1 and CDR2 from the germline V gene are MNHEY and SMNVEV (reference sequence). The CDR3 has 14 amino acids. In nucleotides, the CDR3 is TGTGCCAGCCGACAACAGGGAGGGGCTTCACCCCTCCACTTT. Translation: CASRQQGGASPLHF.

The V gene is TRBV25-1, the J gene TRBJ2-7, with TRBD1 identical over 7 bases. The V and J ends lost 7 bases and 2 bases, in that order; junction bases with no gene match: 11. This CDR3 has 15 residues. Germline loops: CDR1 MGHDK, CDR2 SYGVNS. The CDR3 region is CASTSKTGPPYEQYF. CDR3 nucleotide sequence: TGTGCCAGCACGAGCAAGACAGGGCCCCCCTACGAGCAGTACTTC.

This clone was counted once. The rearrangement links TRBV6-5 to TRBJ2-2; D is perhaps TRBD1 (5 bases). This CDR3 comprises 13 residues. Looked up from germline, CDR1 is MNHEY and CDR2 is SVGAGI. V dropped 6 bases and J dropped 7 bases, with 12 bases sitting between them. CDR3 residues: CASRSGYGGELFF. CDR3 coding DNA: TGTGCCAGCAGGTCAGGGTATGGCGGGGAGCTGTTTTTT.

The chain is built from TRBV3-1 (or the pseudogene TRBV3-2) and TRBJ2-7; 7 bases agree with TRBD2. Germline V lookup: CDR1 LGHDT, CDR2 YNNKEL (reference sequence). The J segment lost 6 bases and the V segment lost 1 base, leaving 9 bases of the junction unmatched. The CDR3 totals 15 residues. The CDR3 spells CASSQGVGGGGEQYV. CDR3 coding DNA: TGTGCCAGCAGCCAAGGAGTTGGCGGGGGAGGCGAGCAGTACGTC.

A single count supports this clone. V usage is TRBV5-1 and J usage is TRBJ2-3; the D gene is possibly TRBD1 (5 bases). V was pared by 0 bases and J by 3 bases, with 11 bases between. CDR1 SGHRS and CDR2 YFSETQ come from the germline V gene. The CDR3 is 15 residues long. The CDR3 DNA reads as TGCGCCAGCAGCTTGGGGGCCCAGGGTACAGATACGCAGTATTTT. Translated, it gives CASSLGAQGTDTQYF.

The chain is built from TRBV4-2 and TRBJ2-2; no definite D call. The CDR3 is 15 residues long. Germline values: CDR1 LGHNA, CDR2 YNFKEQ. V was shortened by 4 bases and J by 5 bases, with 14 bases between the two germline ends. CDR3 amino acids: CASSRPQGNTGELFF. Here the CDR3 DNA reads TGTGCCAGCAGCCGCCCACAAGGGAATACCGGGGAGCTGTTTTTT.

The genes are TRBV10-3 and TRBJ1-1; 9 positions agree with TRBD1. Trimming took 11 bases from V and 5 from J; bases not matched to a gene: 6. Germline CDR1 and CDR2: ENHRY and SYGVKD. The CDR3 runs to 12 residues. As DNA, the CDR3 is TGTGCCTCCCACAGGGGGCAGACTGAAGCTTTCTTT. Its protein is CASHRGQTEAFF.

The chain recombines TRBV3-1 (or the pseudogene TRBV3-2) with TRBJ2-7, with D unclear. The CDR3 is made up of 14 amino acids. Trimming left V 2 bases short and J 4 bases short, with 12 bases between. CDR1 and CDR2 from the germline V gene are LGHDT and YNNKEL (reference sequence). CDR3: CASSQSGSMYEQYF. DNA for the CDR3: TGTGCCAGCAGCCAAAGTGGGTCCATGTACGAGCAGTACTTC.

CDR3 loop: CSVRQRLTYNEQFF. The CDR3 region has the DNA TGCAGCGTGCGGCAGCGACTCACCTACAATGAGCAGTTCTTC. The chain couples TRBV29-1 to TRBJ2-1, with no clear D. The CDR3 runs 14 residues. Trimming cost V 6 bases and J 2 bases, with 14 bases left between them. Germline V gene sequence: CDR1 SQVTM, CDR2 ANQGSEA.

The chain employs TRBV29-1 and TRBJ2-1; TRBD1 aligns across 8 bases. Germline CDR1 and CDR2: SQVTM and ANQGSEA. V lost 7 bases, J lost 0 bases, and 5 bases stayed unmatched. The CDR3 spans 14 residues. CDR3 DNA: TGCAGCGGGGTAGGACAGGGCTCCTACAATGAGCAGTTCTTC. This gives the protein CSGVGQGSYNEQFF.

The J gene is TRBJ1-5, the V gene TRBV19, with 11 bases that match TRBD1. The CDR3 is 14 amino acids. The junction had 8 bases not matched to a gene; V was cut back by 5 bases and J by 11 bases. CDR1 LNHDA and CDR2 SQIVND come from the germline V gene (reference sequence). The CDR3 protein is CASSGTGGRTAQHF. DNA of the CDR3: TGTGCCAGTAGTGGGACAGGGGGTAGGACGGCCCAGCATTTT.

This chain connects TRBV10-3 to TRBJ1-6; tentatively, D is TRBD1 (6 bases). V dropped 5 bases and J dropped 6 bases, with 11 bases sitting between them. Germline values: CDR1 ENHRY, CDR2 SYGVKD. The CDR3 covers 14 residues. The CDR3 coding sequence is TGTGCCATCAGTCCCAGGGGCTTTAATTCACCCCTCCACTTT. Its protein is CAISPRGFNSPLHF.

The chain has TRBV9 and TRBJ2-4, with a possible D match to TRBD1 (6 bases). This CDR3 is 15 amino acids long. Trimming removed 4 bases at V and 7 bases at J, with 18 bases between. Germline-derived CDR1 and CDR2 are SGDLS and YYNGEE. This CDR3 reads CASSPRGEEGNIQYF. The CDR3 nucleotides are TGTGCCAGCAGCCCCAGGGGAGAAGAAGGGAACATTCAGTACTTC.

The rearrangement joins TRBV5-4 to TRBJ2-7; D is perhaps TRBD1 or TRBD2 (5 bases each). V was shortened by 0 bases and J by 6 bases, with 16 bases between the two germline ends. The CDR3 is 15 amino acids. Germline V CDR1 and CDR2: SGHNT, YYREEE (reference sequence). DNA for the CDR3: TGTGCCAGCAGCTTGGGGGGCGGGCGAGTGGGCGAGCAGTACGTC. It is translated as CASSLGGGRVGEQYV.

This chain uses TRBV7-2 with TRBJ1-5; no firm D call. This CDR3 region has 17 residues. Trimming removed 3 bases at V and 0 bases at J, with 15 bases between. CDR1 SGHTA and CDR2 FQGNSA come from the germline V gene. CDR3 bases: TGTGCCAGCAGCTTCAAGTCGACCCCCTATAGCAATCAGCCCCAGCATTTT. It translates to CASSFKSTPYSNQPQHF.

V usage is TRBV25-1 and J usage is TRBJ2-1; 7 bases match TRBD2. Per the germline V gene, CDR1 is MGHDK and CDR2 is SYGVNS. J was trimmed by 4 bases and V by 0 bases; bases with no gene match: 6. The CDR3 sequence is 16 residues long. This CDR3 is CASSEYGGSKYNEQFF. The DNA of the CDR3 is TGTGCCAGCAGTGAATACGGCGGGAGTAAGTACAATGAGCAGTTCTTC.

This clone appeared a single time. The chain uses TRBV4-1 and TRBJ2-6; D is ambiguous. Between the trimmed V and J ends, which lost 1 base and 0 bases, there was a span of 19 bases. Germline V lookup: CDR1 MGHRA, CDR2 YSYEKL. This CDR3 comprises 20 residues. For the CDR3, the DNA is TGCGCCAGCAGCCAAGGTCGTCCAGCGCGAACTTCCTCTGGGGCCAACGTCCTGACTTTC. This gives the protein CASSQGRPARTSSGANVLTF.